This is a list of T cell receptor beta chains from one sample in a study of blood T cell repertoires in COVID-19. Assay used: immunoSEQ multiplex PCR; TCRdb lists only in-frame clones, some missing. This table has 94,000 or so clones, more than 75% appearing once. Source material: peripheral blood. The receptors were gathered from a woman aged 80 or over with active COVID-19. Each CDR3 is given with its conserved first and last residue.

V	J	CDR3
TRBV5-4	TRBJ2-1	CASSMGLAGGEQFF
TRBV20-1	TRBJ2-2	CSASSREADTGELFF
TRBV6-4	TRBJ2-3	CASRAGDTQYF
TRBV28	TRBJ2-5	CASSSAGLFQETQYF
TRBV11-2	TRBJ1-6	CASSLEFQAWAPLHF
TRBV28	TRBJ2-7	CASRTGGSAYEQYF
TRBV29-1	TRBJ2-5	CSGGQLETQYF
TRBV9	TRBJ1-5	CASSNYLSGQPQHF
TRBV18	TRBJ1-1	CASSLGQGALNTEAFF
TRBV9	TRBJ2-1	CASGGESSYNEQFF
TRBV7-2	TRBJ2-5	CASSPPGGPLETQYF
TRBV7-9	TRBJ2-1	CAGRTGQGKHLSYNEQFF
TRBV2	TRBJ1-6	CASSVEGAPPLHF
TRBV29-1	TRBJ2-3	CSVLLAGYTDTQYF
TRBV5-8	TRBJ1-2	CASSLRDTTAGYTF
TRBV19	TRBJ1-4	CASSDRGQGKLFF
TRBV5-6	TRBJ1-2	CASSQYRILLYGYTF
TRBV2	TRBJ2-7	CASSVGTAAPYEQYF
TRBV28	TRBJ1-5	CASSGKRGQNQPQHF
TRBV18	TRBJ1-5	CASSPNRDRGSQPQHF
TRBV28	TRBJ2-7	CASSLSGQGSYEQYF
TRBV11-3	TRBJ2-3	CASSLGLAGSTDTQYF
TRBV6-5	TRBJ2-5	CASSGLAGAETQYF
TRBV6-5	TRBJ2-2	CASSLRRATGELFF
TRBV29-1	TRBJ1-1	CSVEVQVGRNTEAFF
TRBV15	TRBJ2-3	CATSSRRLAGGLSTDTQYF
TRBV6-2/TRBV6-3	TRBJ1-2	CASSRQVGYGYTF
TRBV3-1/TRBV3-2	TRBJ2-5	CASSPLSSTRETQYF
TRBV28	TRBJ1-2	CASRASRAAGYTF
TRBV19	TRBJ2-6	CASSMGHRLTF
TRBV28	TRBJ1-3	CASSLPRGSSGNTIYF
TRBV18	TRBJ2-7	CASSLGTSGFNEQYF
TRBV3-1/TRBV3-2	TRBJ2-1	CASSQEFGGYNEQFF
TRBV21-1	TRBJ2-7	CASSKEGRRTTEGYYEQYF
TRBV5-5	TRBJ2-7	CASSFGPRGTYEQYF
TRBV21-1	TRBJ2-7	CASSQLAGQPLYEQYF
TRBV28	TRBJ1-4	CASSFRPGRGGVWEKLFF
TRBV6-5	TRBJ2-1	CASRALNAYNEQFF
TRBV3-1/TRBV3-2	TRBJ2-1	CASSSGTSGDYNEQFF
TRBV27	TRBJ1-6	CASRYRVVNSPLHF
TRBV18	TRBJ2-1	CASSPTSGSSYNEQFF
TRBV7-9	TRBJ2-2	CASSSGQPNTGELFF
TRBV7-9	TRBJ2-5	CASSFRGTQETQYF
TRBV12-3/TRBV12-4	TRBJ1-4	CASSFTGSEKLFF
TRBV7-9	TRBJ2-3	CASSLELLADTQYF
TRBV7-2	TRBJ1-2	CASSLDRDNLYGYTF